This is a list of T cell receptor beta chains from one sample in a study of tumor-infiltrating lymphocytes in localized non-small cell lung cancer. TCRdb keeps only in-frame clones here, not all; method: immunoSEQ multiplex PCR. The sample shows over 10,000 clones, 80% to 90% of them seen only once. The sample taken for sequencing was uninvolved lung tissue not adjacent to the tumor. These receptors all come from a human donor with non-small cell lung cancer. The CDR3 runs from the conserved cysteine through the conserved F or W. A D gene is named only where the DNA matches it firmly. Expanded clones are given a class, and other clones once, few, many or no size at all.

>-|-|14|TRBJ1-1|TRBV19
TGTGCCAGTAGTACCAACGACCCGAACACTGAAGCTTTCTTT
CASSTNDPNTEAFF
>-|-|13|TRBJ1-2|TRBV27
TGTGCCAGCAGTTTATCTTCGGGATATGGCTACACCTTC
CASSLSSGYGYTF
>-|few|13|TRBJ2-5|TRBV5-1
TGCGCCAGCAGCGGTTTCAATGAAGAGACCCAGTACTTC
CASSGFNEETQYF
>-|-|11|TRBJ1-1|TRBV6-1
TGTGCCAGCAGTTCATCCACTGAAGCTTTCTTT
CASSSSTEAFF
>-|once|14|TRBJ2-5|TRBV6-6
TGTGCCAGCAGTTACTCGGGAAGTCAAGAGACCCAGTACTTC
CASSYSGSQETQYF
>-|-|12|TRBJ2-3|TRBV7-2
TGTGCCAGCAGCTTAGTACCAGATACGCAGTATTTT
CASSLVPDTQYF
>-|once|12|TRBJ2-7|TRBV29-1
TGCAGCGTAAACAGGGCGTCTGGCGAGCAGTACTTC
CSVNRASGEQYF
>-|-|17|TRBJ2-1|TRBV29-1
TGCAGCGTTGAAGCCATCGCGTCCAGGGTCACCTACAATGAGCAGTTCTTC
CSVEAIASRVTYNEQFF
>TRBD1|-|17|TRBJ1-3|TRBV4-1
TGCGCCAGCAGCCAAGGACGGGACAGGCGCTCTGGAAACACCATATATTTT
CASSQGRDRRSGNTIYF
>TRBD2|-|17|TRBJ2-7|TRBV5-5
TGTGCCAGCAGCTTGGCCCCTAGCGGGAGGGAGTCCTACGAGCAGTACTTC
CASSLAPSGRESYEQYF
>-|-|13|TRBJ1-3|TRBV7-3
TGTGCCAGCAGCTTAGGGGCCGGAAACACCATATATTTT
CASSLGAGNTIYF
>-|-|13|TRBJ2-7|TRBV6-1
TGTGCCAGCAGTGAAAGTCTCCGGGGGGAGCAGTACTTC
CASSESLRGEQYF
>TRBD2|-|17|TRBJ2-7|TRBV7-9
TGTGCCAGCAGCTTAAGTACGGCTAGCGGGAGGTCAGACGAGCAGTACTTC
CASSLSTASGRSDEQYF
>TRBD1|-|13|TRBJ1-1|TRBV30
TGTGCCTGGAGTGGACAGGGGGTAACTGAAGCTTTCTTT
CAWSGQGVTEAFF
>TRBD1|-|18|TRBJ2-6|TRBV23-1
TGCGCCAGCAGTTATCGGGGGGACAGGGTCTCTGGGGCCAACGTCCTGACTTTC
CASSYRGDRVSGANVLTF
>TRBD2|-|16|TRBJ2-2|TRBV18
TGTGCCAGCTCACCGACTAGCGTCGTGAACACCGGGGAGCTGTTTTTT
CASSPTSVVNTGELFF
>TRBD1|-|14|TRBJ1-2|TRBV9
TGTGCCAGCAGCGCCGGACAGGGTGTAAATGGCTACACCTTC
CASSAGQGVNGYTF
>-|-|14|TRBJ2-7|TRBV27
TGTGCCAGCAGTTCCCACTTTGCGATCTACGAGCAGTACTTC
CASSSHFAIYEQYF
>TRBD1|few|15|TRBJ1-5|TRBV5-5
TGTGCCAGCAGCTTGGTACCAGGGGGCGATCAGCCCCAGCATTTT
CASSLVPGGDQPQHF
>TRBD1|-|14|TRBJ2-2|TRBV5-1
TGCGCCAGCAGCTTCCGACAGGGGGCGGGGGAGCTGTTTTTT
CASSFRQGAGELFF
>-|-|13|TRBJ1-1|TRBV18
TGTGCCAGCTCAATTTCCGGGAACACTGAAGCTTTCTTT
CASSISGNTEAFF
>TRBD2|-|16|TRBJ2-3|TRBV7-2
TGTGCCAGCAGCCCCAGCGGGGGGCCGAGCACAGATACGCAGTATTTT
CASSPSGGPSTDTQYF
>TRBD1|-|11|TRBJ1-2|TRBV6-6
TGTGCCAGCTCACAGGGGGATGGCTACACCTTC
CASSQGDGYTF
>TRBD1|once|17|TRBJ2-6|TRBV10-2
TGCGCCAGCAGTGAGTCGATTGGGACAGGTGGGGCCAACGTCCTGACTTTC
CASSESIGTGGANVLTF
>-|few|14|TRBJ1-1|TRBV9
TGTGCCAGCAGCGTAGGGGGTAAGGACACTGAAGCTTTCTTT
CASSVGGKDTEAFF
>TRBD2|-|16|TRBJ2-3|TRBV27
TGTGCCAGCAGTTCCTTTAGCGGGGGATCGACAGATACGCAGTATTTT
CASSSFSGGSTDTQYF
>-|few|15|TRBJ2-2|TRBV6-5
TGTGCCAGCAACCCCGATGGTGGAAGGACCGGGGAGCTGTTTTTT
CASNPDGGRTGELFF
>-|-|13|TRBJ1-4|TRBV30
TGTGCCTGGAGTCGGAACGGTGCTGAAAAACTGTTTTTT
CAWSRNGAEKLFF
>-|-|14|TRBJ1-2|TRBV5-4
TGTGCCAGCAGCTTGGACAGGGTAGGATATGGCTACACCTTC
CASSLDRVGYGYTF
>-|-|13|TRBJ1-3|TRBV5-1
TGCGCCAGCAGCCCGAGCTCTGGAAACACCATATATTTT
CASSPSSGNTIYF
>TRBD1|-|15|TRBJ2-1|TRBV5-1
TGCGCCAGCAACACAGGGGGCTTAGGATACAATGAGCAGTTCTTC
CASNTGGLGYNEQFF
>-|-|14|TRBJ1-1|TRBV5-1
TGCGCCAGCAGCTCCAGACGGGGAAGCACTGAAGCTTTCTTT
CASSSRRGSTEAFF
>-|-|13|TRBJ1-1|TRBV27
TGTGCCAGCAGTGCGGCGGGGACCACTGAAGCTTTCTTT
CASSAAGTTEAFF
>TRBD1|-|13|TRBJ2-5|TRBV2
TGTGCCAGCAAAGGCAGGGGGACAGAGACCCAGTACTTC
CASKGRGTETQYF
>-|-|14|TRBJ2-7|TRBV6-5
TGTGCCAGCAGTTACAGGGGGTGGGTATACGAGCAGTACTTC
CASSYRGWVYEQYF
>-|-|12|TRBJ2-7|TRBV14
TGTGCCAGCAGCCAAGAGAGTTACGAGCAGTACTTC
CASSQESYEQYF
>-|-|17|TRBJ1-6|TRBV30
TGTGCCTGGAGTGTAAAAGGGCTAAGCTCCTATAATTCACCCCTCCACTTT
CAWSVKGLSSYNSPLHF
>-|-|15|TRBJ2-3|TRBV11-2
TGTGCCAGCAGCTTAGACTCCCTTAGCACAGATACGCAGTATTTT
CASSLDSLSTDTQYF
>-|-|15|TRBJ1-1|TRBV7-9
TGTGCCAGCAGCTTAGTTTACGGGGAGAACACTGAAGCTTTCTTT
CASSLVYGENTEAFF
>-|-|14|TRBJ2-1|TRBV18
TGTGCCAGCTCCCCGGGTGGGGGGTTAGGTGAGCAGTTCTTC
CASSPGGGLGEQFF
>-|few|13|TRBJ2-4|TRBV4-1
TGCGCCAGCAGCCAGACAGCCAAAAACATTCAGTACTTC
CASSQTAKNIQYF
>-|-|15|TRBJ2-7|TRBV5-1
TGCGCCAGCAGCTTGGTCGTTGATAGCCCGGGGGAGCAGTACTTC
CASSLVVDSPGEQYF
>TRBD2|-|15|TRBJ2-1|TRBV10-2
TGCGCCAGCAGTGAACGGAGCGGGGATTACAATGAGCAGTTCTTC
CASSERSGDYNEQFF
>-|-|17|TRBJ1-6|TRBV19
TGTGCCAGTAGTCGCCTCCGGGACAAAAGTCAAAATTCACCCCTCCACTTT
CASSRLRDKSQNSPLHF
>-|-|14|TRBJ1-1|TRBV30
TGTGCCTGGACCCGCCCGGACTGGAACACTGAAGCTTTCTTT
CAWTRPDWNTEAFF
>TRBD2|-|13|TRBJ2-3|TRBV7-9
TGTGCCAGCAGCCCCGGCTCGCGGGAGACGCAGTATTTT
CASSPGSRETQYF
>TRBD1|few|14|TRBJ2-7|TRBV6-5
TGTGCCAGCAGTTCCGGGACAGGGATCCCCGAGCAGTACTTC
CASSSGTGIPEQYF
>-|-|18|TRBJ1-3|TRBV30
TGTGCCTGGAGTCCGAGCCTCGGGACTGCTATCTCTGGAAACACCATATATTTT
CAWSPSLGTAISGNTIYF
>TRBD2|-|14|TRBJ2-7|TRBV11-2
TGTGCCAGCAGAACTAGCGGGAGGGCCCACGAGCAGTACTTC
CASRTSGRAHEQYF
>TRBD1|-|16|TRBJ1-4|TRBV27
TGTGCCAGCAGTCCCCCAGCAGGGGGAAATGAGGAAAAACTGTTTTTT
CASSPPAGGNEEKLFF
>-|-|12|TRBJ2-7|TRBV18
TGTGCCAGCTCACCCAAAATAGGGGAGCAGTACTTC
CASSPKIGEQYF
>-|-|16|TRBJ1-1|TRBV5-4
TGTGCCAGCAGCTTGGTCTCGGGACTCCGAAACACTGAAGCTTTCTTT
CASSLVSGLRNTEAFF
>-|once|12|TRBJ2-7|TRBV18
TGTGCCAGCTCACAACAAAACAACGAGCAGTACTTC
CASSQQNNEQYF
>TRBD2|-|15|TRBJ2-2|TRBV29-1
TGCAGCGTTGAAGAAGCGGGGCGAGACACCGGGGAGCTGTTTTTT
CSVEEAGRDTGELFF
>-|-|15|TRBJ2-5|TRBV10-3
TGTGCCATCGAGGGCAAGCAGGGACGAGGGGAGACCCAGTACTTC
CAIEGKQGRGETQYF
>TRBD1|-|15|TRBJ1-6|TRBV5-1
TGCGCCAGCAGCTTGGGGACAGGGGGCGAATCACCCCTCCACTTT
CASSLGTGGESPLHF
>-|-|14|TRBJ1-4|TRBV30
TGTGCCTGGAGTGAACTGGGGACTAATGAAAAACTGTTTTTT
CAWSELGTNEKLFF
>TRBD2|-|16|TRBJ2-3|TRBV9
TGTGCCAGCAGCCCACGACTAGCGGGAGCGACAGATACGCAGTATTTT
CASSPRLAGATDTQYF
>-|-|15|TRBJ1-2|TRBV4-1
TGCGCCAGCAGCCGTCTCACAGGGTGGGCGGGTGGCTACACCTTC
CASSRLTGWAGGYTF